These 2 T cell receptor beta chains were all obtained from the same sample, sequenced in a study of cytomegalovirus exposure and HLA in healthy donors. TCRdb keeps only in-frame clones here, not all; method: immunoSEQ multiplex PCR. This sample has 250,000 to 350,000 clones, with approximately 88% found just once. The sequenced material came from PBMCs. These receptors came from a man aged 25 to 40 in good health and CMV-seronegative.

The chain is built from TRBV29-1 and TRBJ2-7, with 7 bases lining up with TRBD1. J gave up 2 bases and V 4 bases, and 8 bases lay outside the gene matches. Germline V gene sequence: CDR1 SQVTM, CDR2 ANQGSEA. The CDR3 is 14 amino acids. The CDR3 nucleotides are TGCAGCGTTGTGACAGGGTTGGTCACCTACGAGCAGTACTTC. Encoded protein: CSVVTGLVTYEQYF.

V usage is TRBV2 and J usage is TRBJ2-1, with 10 bases lining up with TRBD1. Germline V gives CDR1 SNHLY, CDR2 FYNNEI. J lost 14 bases, V lost 0 bases, and 7 bases had no gene match. This CDR3 has 14 amino acids. The DNA for the CDR3 is TGTGCCAGCAGTGAAGCGCAGAAGACAGGGGGCGAGTTCTTC. Protein product: CASSEAQKTGGEFF.